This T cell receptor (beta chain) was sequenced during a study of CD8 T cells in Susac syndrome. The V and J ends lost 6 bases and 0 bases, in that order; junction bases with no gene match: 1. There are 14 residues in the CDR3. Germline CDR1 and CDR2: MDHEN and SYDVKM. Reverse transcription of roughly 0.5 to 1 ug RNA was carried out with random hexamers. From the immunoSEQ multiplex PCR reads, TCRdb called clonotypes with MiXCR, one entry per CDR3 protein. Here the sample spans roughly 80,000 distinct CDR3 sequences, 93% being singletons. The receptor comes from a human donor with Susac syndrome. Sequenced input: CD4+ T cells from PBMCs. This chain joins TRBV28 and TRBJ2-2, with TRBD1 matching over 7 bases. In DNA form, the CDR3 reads TGTGCCAGCAGCGGGACAGCGAACACCGGGGAGCTGTTTTTT. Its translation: CASSGTANTGELFF.